Listed below are T cell receptor beta chains from one sample, sequenced in a study of blood T cell repertoires in COVID-19. The assay was immunoSEQ multiplex PCR, and TCRdb's table has in-frame clones only and misses some. The top ten clones hold 0.53% of a sample with 150,000 to 200,000 clones, approximately 91% of them seen once. Material: peripheral blood. The origin of the receptors is a man aged 50 or older with acute or convalescent COVID-19. Both conserved end residues are part of each CDR3. Fields, in order: D gene, clone size, V gene, J gene, CDR3 protein, CDR3 DNA. A D gene is named only where the DNA matches it firmly. Clone size is shown for a subset of rows, as once, few, many or a class of expanded clone.

NA,NA,TRBV5-8,TRBJ2-3,CASSFWAQIGGDTQYF,TGTGCCAGCAGCTTTTGGGCCCAGATAGGGGGAGATACGCAGTATTTT
NA,NA,TRBV20-1,TRBJ2-3,CSGPETDTQYF,TGCAGTGGGCCGGAGACAGATACGCAGTATTTT
TRBD1,NA,TRBV5-5,TRBJ1-1,CASSPSGQGFSEAFF,TGTGCCAGCAGCCCATCGGGACAGGGGTTTTCTGAAGCTTTCTTT
NA,NA,TRBV19,TRBJ2-5,CASSGTGWHLGAQYF,TGTGCCAGTAGTGGAACAGGGTGGCATCTCGGGGCCCAGTACTTC
NA,once,TRBV3-1/TRBV3-2,TRBJ2-3,CASGPLGGGTDTQYF,TGTGCCAGCGGCCCGCTGGGCGGGGGCACAGATACGCAGTATTTT
NA,NA,TRBV19,TRBJ1-3,CASTTGSSGNTIYF,TGTGCCAGTACCACAGGTTCCTCTGGAAACACCATATATTTT
TRBD2,NA,TRBV27,TRBJ2-3,CASRGTSGGRTDTQYF,TGTGCCAGCAGAGGGACTAGCGGAGGGCGGACAGATACGCAGTATTTT
NA,NA,TRBV19,TRBJ1-3,CASRLQGSGNTIYF,TGTGCCAGTAGACTACAGGGTTCTGGAAACACCATATATTTT
TRBD1,NA,TRBV7-6,TRBJ2-2,CASSLAPRGYTGELFF,TGTGCCAGCAGCTTAGCTCCCAGGGGGTACACCGGGGAGCTGTTTTTT
TRBD1,NA,TRBV4-2,TRBJ1-3,CASSQSAGTAGNTIYF,TGTGCCAGCAGCCAGTCGGCCGGGACAGCTGGAAACACCATATATTTT
NA,NA,TRBV11-2,TRBJ1-2,CASSSLSYGYTF,TGTGCCAGCAGCTCCCTCAGCTATGGCTACACCTTC
TRBD2,NA,TRBV7-2,TRBJ2-5,CASSSGLAGGETQYF,TGTGCCAGCAGCTCGGGACTAGCGGGGGGAGAGACCCAGTACTTC
TRBD1,NA,TRBV28,TRBJ2-7,CASRSAGTDYEQYF,TGTGCCAGCAGAAGCGCCGGGACAGACTACGAGCAGTACTTC
NA,NA,TRBV27,TRBJ2-2,CASSSPAGAGELFF,TGTGCCAGCAGTTCCCCAGCGGGCGCCGGGGAGCTGTTTTTT
TRBD1,once,TRBV24-1,TRBJ1-2,CATSDPDRWDRDGYTF,TGTGCCACCAGTGATCCCGACAGGTGGGACAGGGATGGCTACACCTTC
NA,NA,TRBV7-9,TRBJ2-7,CASSLAGVSYEQYF,TGTGCCAGCAGCTTAGCAGGGGTGAGCTACGAGCAGTACTTC
NA,NA,TRBV6-5,TRBJ2-7,CASSRSRTAYEQYF,TGTGCCAGCAGTAGATCACGGACAGCCTACGAGCAGTACTTC
NA,NA,TRBV12-3/TRBV12-4,TRBJ1-1,CASRPGVDTEAFF,TGTGCCAGCAGACCAGGGGTCGACACTGAAGCTTTCTTT
NA,NA,TRBV28,TRBJ2-6,CASSLFGPISGANVLTF,TGTGCCAGCAGTTTATTTGGGCCCATCTCTGGGGCCAACGTCCTGACTTTC
TRBD2,once,TRBV6-2/TRBV6-3,TRBJ2-3,CASSLAGEYTDTQYF,TGTGCCAGCAGTTTAGCGGGGGAATACACAGATACGCAGTATTTT
NA,NA,TRBV19,TRBJ2-3,CASSIDLTGRTDTQYF,TGTGCCAGTAGTATAGATCTCACAGGGCGCACAGATACGCAGTATTTT
TRBD2,few,TRBV10-1,TRBJ2-1,CASSDGLAGGLSYNEQFF,TGCGCCAGCAGTGACGGACTAGCGGGAGGACTATCCTACAATGAGCAGTTCTTC
NA,once,TRBV7-2,TRBJ2-5,CASSLGLQGQETQYF,TGTGCCAGCAGCTTAGGGTTACAGGGTCAAGAGACCCAGTACTTC
NA,NA,TRBV19,TRBJ1-5,CASSGGPSEPQHF,TGTGCCAGTAGTGGGGGCCCCAGCGAGCCCCAGCATTTT
NA,NA,TRBV11-3,TRBJ2-1,CASSLDGHYNEQFF,TGTGCCAGCAGCTTAGATGGGCACTACAATGAGCAGTTCTTC
TRBD1,NA,TRBV2,TRBJ1-5,CASKRGPDQPQHF,TGTGCCAGTAAAAGGGGGCCCGATCAGCCCCAGCATTTT
NA,NA,TRBV4-1,TRBJ2-5,CASSQQQGRETQYF,TGCGCCAGCAGCCAACAACAGGGTAGAGAGACCCAGTACTTC
NA,NA,TRBV13,TRBJ2-2,CASSFNRNTGELFF,TGTGCCAGCAGCTTTAACAGGAACACCGGGGAGCTGTTTTTT
TRBD2,NA,TRBV18,TRBJ2-1,CASSPPGGGSSYNEQFF,TGTGCCAGCTCACCACCAGGCGGGGGGAGCTCCTACAATGAGCAGTTCTTC
TRBD1,NA,TRBV2,TRBJ1-1,CASSERAGGTEAFF,TGTGCCAGCAGTGAACGGGCAGGGGGCACTGAAGCTTTCTTT
NA,NA,TRBV20-1,TRBJ2-2,CSASSSGNTGELFF,TGCAGTGCTAGTTCATCAGGGAACACCGGGGAGCTGTTTTTT
NA,NA,TRBV9,TRBJ1-3,CASSVAPGQNSGNTIYF,TGTGCCAGCAGCGTAGCCCCCGGACAGAACTCTGGAAACACCATATATTTT
TRBD1,NA,TRBV7-9,TRBJ2-7,CATRDSSYEQYF,TGTGCCACCCGGGACAGCTCCTACGAGCAGTACTTC
TRBD2,NA,TRBV7-2,TRBJ2-1,CASSPMSGSSYNEQFF,TGTGCCAGCAGCCCTATGAGCGGGAGCTCCTACAATGAGCAGTTCTTC
TRBD2,NA,TRBV20-1,TRBJ2-5,CSASLPGGAGLAGEETQYF,TGCAGTGCTAGTTTGCCAGGGGGAGCGGGACTAGCGGGAGAAGAGACCCAGTACTTC
NA,NA,TRBV28,TRBJ1-4,CASLGHENEKLFF,TGTGCCAGCCTGGGACACGAAAATGAAAAACTGTTTTTT
NA,NA,TRBV15,TRBJ2-7,CATSRDLGGTYEQYF,TGTGCCACCAGCAGAGATCTTGGGGGGACCTACGAGCAGTACTTC
NA,NA,TRBV7-2,TRBJ2-5,CASSLAATTKETQYF,TGTGCCAGCAGCTTAGCGGCGACTACCAAAGAGACCCAGTACTTC
TRBD2,NA,TRBV27,TRBJ2-3,CASRRGGTDTQYF,TGTGCCAGCAGGCGGGGGGGCACAGATACGCAGTATTTT
NA,NA,TRBV12-3/TRBV12-4,TRBJ1-6,CASSLNNSPLHF,TGTGCCAGCAGTCTAAATAATTCACCCCTCCACTTT
NA,NA,TRBV5-6,TRBJ1-2,CASGTIGGGYTF,TGTGCCAGCGGTACCATCGGGGGTGGCTACACCTTC
NA,NA,TRBV5-1,TRBJ2-3,CASSFGQRSTDTQYF,TGCGCCAGCAGCTTTGGACAGCGGAGCACAGATACGCAGTATTTT
TRBD2,NA,TRBV6-4,TRBJ2-3,CASSSTPGGAAHTQYF,TGTGCCAGCAGTTCGACCCCGGGAGGTGCCGCACATACGCAGTATTTT
TRBD1,NA,TRBV7-2,TRBJ1-5,CASSFDRAGQPQHF,TGTGCCAGCAGCTTTGACAGGGCTGGTCAGCCCCAGCATTTT
TRBD1,NA,TRBV6-1,TRBJ1-5,CASTPTGSDNQPQHF,TGTGCCAGCACCCCGACAGGGAGTGACAATCAGCCCCAGCATTTT
NA,once,TRBV7-6,TRBJ1-3,CASSLSWQNTIYF,TGTGCCAGCAGCTTATCGTGGCAGAACACCATATATTTT
NA,NA,TRBV4-2,TRBJ2-2,CASSQAVAYTGELFF,TGTGCCAGCAGCCAAGCAGTGGCCTACACCGGGGAGCTGTTTTTT
TRBD1,NA,TRBV5-1,TRBJ1-2,CASSRDRGGDGYTF,TGCGCCAGCAGCAGGGACAGGGGCGGCGATGGCTACACCTTC
TRBD2,NA,TRBV4-2,TRBJ2-2,CASSQPPSGGNTGELFF,TGTGCCAGCAGCCAGCCCCCTAGCGGGGGGAACACCGGGGAGCTGTTTTTT
NA,NA,TRBV7-2,TRBJ1-3,CASSLGYSGNTIYF,TGTGCCAGCAGCTTAGGCTACTCTGGAAACACCATATATTTT
TRBD1,NA,TRBV27,TRBJ1-1,CASSFRDRGPEAFF,TGTGCCAGCAGTTTCCGGGACAGGGGGCCTGAAGCTTTCTTT